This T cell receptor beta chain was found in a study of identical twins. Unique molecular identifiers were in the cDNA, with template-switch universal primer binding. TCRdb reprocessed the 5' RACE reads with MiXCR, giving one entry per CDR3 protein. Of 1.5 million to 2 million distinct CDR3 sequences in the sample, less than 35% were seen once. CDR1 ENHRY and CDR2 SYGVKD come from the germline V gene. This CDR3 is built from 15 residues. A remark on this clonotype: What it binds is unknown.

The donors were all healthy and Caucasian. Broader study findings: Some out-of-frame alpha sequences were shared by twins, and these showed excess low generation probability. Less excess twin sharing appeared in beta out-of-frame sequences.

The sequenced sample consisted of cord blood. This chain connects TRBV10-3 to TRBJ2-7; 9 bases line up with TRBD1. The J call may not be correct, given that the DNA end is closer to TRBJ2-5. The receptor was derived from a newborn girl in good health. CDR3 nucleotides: TGTGCCACCCTTGACAGGGGGATGCATCAAGAGACCCAGTACTTC. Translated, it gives CATLDRGMHQETQYF.